The sequence of this T cell receptor (beta chain) was determined in a study of CD8 T cells in ankylosing spondylitis. Findings and limits, study-wide: Apparently characteristic of ankylosing spondylitis blood was a TCR beta motif (about 8 highly homologous variants).

Quantitative 5'-RACE with molecular barcodes was used to make the TCR beta libraries. One entry per CDR3 protein, called by TCRdb with MiXCR from the 5' RACE reads. The top ten hold about 0.5% of the sample, which has around 770,000 distinct CDR3 sequences, 12% seen once. Germline V gives CDR1 DFQATT, CDR2 SNEGSKA (reference sequence). Trimming stripped 3 bases from V and 4 bases from J, with 18 bases between. The CDR3 sequence is 15 residues long. Notes on this clonotype: What it recognizes is unknown.

This chain joins TRBV20-1 and TRBJ1-1; D might be TRBD1 (6 bases). What was sequenced was blood, either unsorted or a sorted T cell fraction (not recorded which). This TCR was sampled from a male donor with ankylosing spondylitis. Here the CDR3 DNA reads TGCAGTGCTAGGAAGCCCCGGGACATAGCCACTGAAGCTTTCTTT. Its protein is CSARKPRDIATEAFF.